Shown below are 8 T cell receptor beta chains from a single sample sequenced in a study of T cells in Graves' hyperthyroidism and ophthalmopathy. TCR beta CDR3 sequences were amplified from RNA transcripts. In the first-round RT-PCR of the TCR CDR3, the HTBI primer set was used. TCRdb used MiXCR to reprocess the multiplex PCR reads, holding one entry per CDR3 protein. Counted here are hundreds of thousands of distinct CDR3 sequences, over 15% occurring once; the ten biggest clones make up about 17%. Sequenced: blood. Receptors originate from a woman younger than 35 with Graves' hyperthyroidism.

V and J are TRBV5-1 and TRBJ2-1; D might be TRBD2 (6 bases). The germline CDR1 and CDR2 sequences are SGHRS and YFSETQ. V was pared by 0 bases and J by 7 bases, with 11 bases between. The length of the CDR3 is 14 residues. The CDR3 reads CASSLATSLNEQFF. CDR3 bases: TGCGCCAGCAGCTTGGCGACTAGTTTGAATGAGCAGTTCTTC.

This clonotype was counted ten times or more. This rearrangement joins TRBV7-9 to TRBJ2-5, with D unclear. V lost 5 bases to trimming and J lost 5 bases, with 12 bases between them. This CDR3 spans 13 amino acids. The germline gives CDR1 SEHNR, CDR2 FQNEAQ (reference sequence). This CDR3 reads CASSARWAETQYF. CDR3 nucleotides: TGTGCCAGCAGCGCTCGCTGGGCCGAGACCCAGTACTTC.

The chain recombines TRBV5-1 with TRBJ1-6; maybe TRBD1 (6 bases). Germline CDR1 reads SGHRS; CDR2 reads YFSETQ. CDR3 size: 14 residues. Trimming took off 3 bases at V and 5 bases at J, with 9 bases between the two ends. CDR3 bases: TGCGCCAGCAGCTGGGGACAAAATAATTCACCCCTCCACTTT. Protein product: CASSWGQNNSPLHF.

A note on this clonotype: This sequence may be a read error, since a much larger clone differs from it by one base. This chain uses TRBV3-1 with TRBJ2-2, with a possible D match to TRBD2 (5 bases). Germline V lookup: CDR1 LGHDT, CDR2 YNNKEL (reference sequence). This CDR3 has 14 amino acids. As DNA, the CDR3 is TGTGCCAGCAGCTTATCCCTTATCGCCGGGGAGCTGTCTTTT. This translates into CASSLSLIAGELSF. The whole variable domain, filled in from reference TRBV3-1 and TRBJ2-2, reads DTAVSQTPKYLVTQMGNDKSIKCEQNLGHDTMYWYKQDSKKFLKIMFSYNNKELIINETVPNRFSPKSPDKAHLNLHINSLELGDSAVYFCASSLSLIAGELSFGEGSRLTVL.

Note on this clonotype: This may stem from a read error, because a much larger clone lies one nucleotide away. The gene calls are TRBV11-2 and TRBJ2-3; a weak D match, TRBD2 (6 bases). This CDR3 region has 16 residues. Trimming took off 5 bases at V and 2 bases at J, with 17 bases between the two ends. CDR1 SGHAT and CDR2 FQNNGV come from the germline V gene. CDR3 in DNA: TGTGCCAGCAGCCGAGGGACTGGCGGAAACACAGATACGCAGTATTTT. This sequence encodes CASSRGTGGNTDTQYF.

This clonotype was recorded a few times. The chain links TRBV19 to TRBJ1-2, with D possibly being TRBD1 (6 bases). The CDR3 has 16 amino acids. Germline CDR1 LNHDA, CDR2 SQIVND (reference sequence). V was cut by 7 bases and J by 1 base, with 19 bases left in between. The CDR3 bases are TGTGCCAGTATCCGCTCATGGGACACCTATAACTATGGCTACACCTTC. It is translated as CASIRSWDTYNYGYTF.

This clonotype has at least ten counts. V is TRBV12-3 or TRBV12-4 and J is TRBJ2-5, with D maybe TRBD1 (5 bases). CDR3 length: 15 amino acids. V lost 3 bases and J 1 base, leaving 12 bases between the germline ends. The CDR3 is CASSFPLGLQETQYF. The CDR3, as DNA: TGTGCCAGCAGTTTTCCCTTGGGGCTCCAAGAGACCCAGTACTTC.

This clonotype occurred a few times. The chain's CDR3 is CSVEGRGYEQYF. In DNA, the CDR3 is TGCAGCGTTGAAGGCAGGGGTTACGAGCAGTACTTC. The chain is built from TRBV29-1 and TRBJ2-7; tentatively, D is TRBD1 (6 bases). With 1 base removed from V and 4 bases from J, the gap between germline ends came to 8 bases. The CDR3 is 12 residues long. CDR1 and CDR2 from the germline V gene are SQVTM and ANQGSEA.